These 2 T cell receptor beta chains were all obtained from the same sample, sequenced in a study of Ad26.COV2.S vaccination and SARS-CoV-2 variants. Treatment reported: around 19 received Ad26.COV2.S at low or high dose, single or two shots; about five received placebo; per-sample allocation not given. Sampling was done on day 63 after the first vaccine or placebo injection. Clones were read by immunoSEQ multiplex PCR, and TCRdb kept only the in-frame ones, dropping some. The repertoire holds 300,000 to 400,000 clones, 86% seen once, with about 10% in the top ten. Source: peripheral blood, taken in a trial of Ad26.COV2.S vaccine versus placebo. These receptors all stem from a person between 18 and 59 years old who received the Ad26.COV2.S COVID-19 vaccine or a placebo.

The chain's CDR3 is CASSNHTRDLNIQYF. The CDR3, as DNA: TGTGCCAGCAGCAACCACACCCGGGACCTAAACATTCAGTACTTC. V usage is TRBV21-1 and J usage is TRBJ2-4. TRBV21-1 is labeled a pseudogene. The CDR3 covers 15 residues.

Here the CDR3 DNA reads TGTGCCAGCAGTGACGGGCCCCTATCGCCGCAGTATTTT. As protein: CASSDGPLSPQYF. The rearrangement uses TRBV6-4 and TRBJ2-3, with D hard to call. Germline CDR1 is MRHNA and CDR2 is SNTAGT. V lost 2 bases and J 10 bases, leaving 13 bases between the germline ends. This CDR3 comprises 13 residues.